This passage covers 23 T cell receptor beta chains from one sample sequenced in a study of T cell responses to AZD1222 COVID-19 vaccine. Generated by immunoSEQ multiplex PCR, the TCRdb table keeps only in-frame clones and is missing some. Of around 110,000 clones listed, about 92% are singletons. Here the sequenced sample was peripheral blood, taken on day 0 of AZD1222 vaccination. The receptors derive from an adult in good health.

CDR3 bases: TGTGCCAGCAGTTACCCCGGGATTCGGGACGACCATGGCTACACCTTC. It yields the protein CASSYPGIRDDHGYTF. This rearrangement joins TRBV4-2 to TRBJ1-2, with D perhaps matching TRBD1 (5 bases). The V gene lost 6 bases and the J gene lost 6 bases, with 23 bases spanning the gap. Germline V gene sequence: CDR1 LGHNA, CDR2 YNFKEQ. This CDR3 is built from 16 residues.

J is TRBJ1-2 and V is TRBV7-6, with D tentatively TRBD1 (5 bases). Between the trimmed V and J ends, which lost 2 bases and 4 bases, there was a span of 8 bases. The CDR3 is made up of 13 amino acids. CDR1 SGHVS and CDR2 FNYEAQ come from the germline V gene. CDR3 amino acids: CASSLSGSYGYTF. The CDR3 nucleotides read TGTGCCAGCAGCTTATCAGGGAGCTATGGCTACACCTTC.

This clone was recorded only once. The chain combines TRBV6-5 with TRBJ1-5, with D perhaps matching TRBD1 (6 bases). Germline CDR1 is MNHEY and CDR2 is SVGAGI. Trimming took off 5 bases at V and 3 bases at J, with 14 bases between the two ends. The CDR3 runs 15 residues. Here the CDR3 reads CASSRGWGPNQPQHF. The CDR3 nucleotides read TGTGCCAGCAGTAGGGGGTGGGGCCCCAATCAGCCCCAGCATTTT.

The chain carries TRBV5-1 and TRBJ2-2; D is undetermined. CDR1 and CDR2 (germline): SGHRS, YFSETQ. V was pared by 1 base and J by 0 bases, with 7 bases between. The CDR3 length is 15 residues. The CDR3 is CASSLMQPNTGELFF. CDR3 sequence (DNA): TGCGCCAGCAGCTTGATGCAGCCGAACACCGGGGAGCTGTTTTTT.

The chain recombines TRBV30 with TRBJ2-2; D is unclear. This CDR3 has 13 residues. V lost 2 bases and J lost 3, with 7 bases in between. Germline V gene sequence: CDR1 GTSNPN, CDR2 SVGIG (reference sequence). CDR3 protein: CAWSLAHTGELFF. For the CDR3, the DNA is TGTGCCTGGAGTCTCGCTCACACCGGGGAGCTGTTTTTT.

In this sample, this clone turned up once. The chain combines TRBV7-9 with TRBJ2-7; either TRBD1 or TRBD2 may fit D (5 bases each). Germline CDR1 and CDR2: SEHNR and FQNEAQ (reference sequence). V dropped 0 bases and J dropped 6 bases, with 9 bases sitting between them. CDR3 size: 13 residues. This CDR3 is CASSLANGGEQYF. CDR3 DNA: TGTGCCAGCAGCTTAGCTAATGGGGGCGAGCAGTACTTC.

Concerning this clone itself: Within the sample, other DNA sequences also encode this same CDR3. The chain uses TRBV2 and TRBJ2-6; a weak D match, TRBD2 (5 bases). The CDR3 covers 15 residues. Germline V gives CDR1 SNHLY, CDR2 FYNNEI. Trimming removed 3 bases from V and 0 bases from J, with 6 bases in between. For the CDR3, the DNA is TGTGCCAGCAGTGAGGGGAGCTCTGGGGCCAACGTCCTGACTTTC. Residues: CASSEGSSGANVLTF.

V is TRBV2 and J is TRBJ2-1; possibly TRBD1 for D (5 bases). Trimming cost V 8 bases and J 4 bases, with 18 bases left between them. CDR3 size: 15 residues. CDR1 is SNHLY, CDR2 FYNNEI, per germline. DNA for the CDR3: TGTGCCAGCGGACCGACAGACCCGCTTTACAATGAGCAGTTCTTC. Amino acids: CASGPTDPLYNEQFF.

This sequence joins TRBV5-5 and TRBJ2-1; the D gene could be TRBD1 or TRBD2 (6 bases each). The length of the CDR3 is 15 residues. Germline V CDR1 and CDR2: SGHKS, YYEKEE (reference sequence). With 0 bases removed from V and 2 bases from J, the gap between germline ends came to 9 bases. Here the CDR3 reads CASSLGRDTYNEQFF. DNA of the CDR3: TGTGCCAGCAGCTTGGGGAGGGACACCTACAATGAGCAGTTCTTC.

V is TRBV5-6 and J is TRBJ2-3, with D possibly TRBD1 on 6 matching bases. This CDR3 is built from 15 residues. Germline V gene lookup returns CDR1 SGHDT and CDR2 YYEEEE. V lost 3 bases, J lost 2 bases, and 13 bases lay in between. CDR3 bases: TGTGCCAGCAGCTGGACCCGGGACAACACAGATACGCAGTATTTT. Its protein product is CASSWTRDNTDTQYF. Combining the CDR3 with reference TRBV5-6 and TRBJ2-3 gives the whole variable domain DAGVTQSPTHLIKTRGQQVTLRCSPKSGHDTVSWYQQALGQGPQFIFQYYEEEERQRGNFPDRFSGHQFPNYSSELNVNALLLGDSALYLCASSWTRDNTDTQYFGPGTRLTVL.

The CDR3 region is CASSPRTGINYGYTF. CDR3 DNA: TGTGCCAGTAGCCCGAGGACGGGTATAAACTATGGCTACACCTTC. This chain joins TRBV19 and TRBJ1-2; D uncertain. The CDR3 is 15 amino acids. Germline V gives CDR1 LNHDA, CDR2 SQIVND (reference sequence). V lost 6 bases to trimming and J lost 2 bases, with 16 bases between them.

In this sample, this clone turned up once. The chain combines TRBV5-6 with TRBJ2-3, with TRBD2 identical over 10 bases. This CDR3 has 16 amino acids. From germline, CDR1 is SGHDT and CDR2 YYEEEE. J lost 3 bases, V lost 1 base, and 5 bases had no gene match. CDR3 nucleotides: TGTGCCAGCAGCTTGCCGAGCGGGAGGGCAACAGATACGCAGTATTTT. This encodes CASSLPSGRATDTQYF.

V and J are TRBV6-6 and TRBJ1-3; no definite D call. The CDR3 has 13 residues. V was trimmed by 3 bases and J by 2 bases, leaving 5 bases between them. CDR1 is MNHNY, CDR2 SVGAGI, per germline (reference sequence). The CDR3 DNA reads as TGTGCCAGCAGTTATTTCCCTGGAAACACCATATATTTT. The encoded protein is CASSYFPGNTIYF.

V usage is TRBV28 and J usage is TRBJ1-1, with 7 bases lining up with TRBD1. Trimming removed 6 bases from V and 9 bases from J; junction bases left unmatched: 7. CDR3 length: 12 residues. Germline V gene sequence: CDR1 MDHEN, CDR2 SYDVKM. The CDR3 sequence is CASRRQGRQAFF. The CDR3 coding sequence is TGTGCCAGCAGGCGACAGGGTCGACAAGCTTTCTTT.

The rearrangement uses TRBV29-1 and TRBJ2-1; D is possibly TRBD2 (5 bases). This CDR3 is 15 amino acids long. CDR1 and CDR2 (germline): SQVTM, ANQGSEA. V was clipped by 0 bases and J by 0 bases, with 9 bases between them. The DNA of the CDR3 is TGCAGCGTTGAAGAGAATAGCGTCTCCTACAATGAGCAGTTCTTC. Its protein is CSVEENSVSYNEQFF.

This chain links TRBV13 with TRBJ2-7; D uncertain. The CDR3 totals 13 residues. The ends were cut back, 0 bases at V and 3 bases at J, with 6 bases in the middle. Germline V gene sequence: CDR1 PRHDT, CDR2 FYEKMQ (reference sequence). CDR3 region: CASSLGSSYEQYF. The CDR3 DNA follows: TGTGCCAGCAGCTTAGGTTCTAGCTACGAGCAGTACTTC. Full variable domain (remainder filled in from reference TRBV13 and TRBJ2-7): AAGVIQSPRHLIKEKRETATLKCYPIPRHDTVYWYQQGPGQDPQFLISFYEKMQSDKGSIPDRFSAQQFSDYHSELNMSSLELGDSALYFCASSLGSSYEQYFGPGTRLTVT.

This clone was found once. This chain links TRBV30 with TRBJ1-1, with 8 bases lining up with TRBD1. The CDR3 spans 15 residues. The ends lost 3 bases at V and 1 base at J; junction bases unmatched: 7. Germline lookup yields CDR1 GTSNPN and CDR2 SVGIG (reference sequence). The CDR3 nucleotides read TGTGCCTGGAGGCAAACCGGGACAGGGAACACTGAAGCTTTCTTT. Translated, it gives CAWRQTGTGNTEAFF. Complete variable domain (other parts from reference TRBV30 and TRBJ1-1): SQTIHQWPATLVQPVGSPLSLECTVEGTSNPNLYWYRQAAGRGLQLLFYSVGIGQISSEVPQNLSASRPQDRQFILSSKKLLLSDSGFYLCAWRQTGTGNTEAFFGQGTRLTVV.

The chain links TRBV7-3 to TRBJ2-3; D is possibly TRBD2 (6 bases). The V end was cut by 1 base, the J end by 11 bases, with 13 bases between. The germline V gene has CDR1 SGHTA and CDR2 FQGTGA. CDR3 length equals 13 residues. DNA of the CDR3: TGTGCCAGCAGCTTAATGCTACTAGCCAGGCAGTATTTT. Encoded protein: CASSLMLLARQYF.

This chain links TRBV4-1 with TRBJ2-7; 8 bases line up with TRBD2. CDR1 and CDR2 (germline): MGHRA, YSYEKL. The CDR3 loop spans 15 amino acids. V lost 0 bases to trimming and J lost 3 bases; unmatched junction nucleotides: 4. In DNA, the CDR3 is TGCGCCAGCAGCCAAGAAGCCAGCGGGAGCTACGAGCAGTACTTC. This translates into CASSQEASGSYEQYF.

This chain links TRBV5-1 with TRBJ1-2, with D maybe TRBD1 (6 bases). Germline V gene sequence: CDR1 SGHRS, CDR2 YFSETQ. V was cut by 4 bases and J by 5 bases, with 15 bases left in between. This CDR3 contains 14 residues. The chain's CDR3 is CASSQGPDPYGYTF. The CDR3 DNA reads as TGCGCCAGCAGCCAGGGGCCCGATCCTTATGGCTACACCTTC.

The chain recombines TRBV27 with TRBJ1-2; 7 nucleotides align to TRBD1. Germline lookup yields CDR1 MNHEY and CDR2 SMNVEV (reference sequence). The CDR3 sequence is 16 residues long. V trimming: 6 bases; J trimming: 4 bases; junction bases outside the gene matches: 14. This CDR3 is CASSPSGTELFYGYTF. CDR3 sequence (DNA): TGTGCCAGCAGCCCTTCCGGGACAGAGCTCTTCTATGGCTACACCTTC.

The chain joins TRBV12-5 to TRBJ1-1; D ambiguous. V shed 3 bases and J shed 1 base, with 18 bases lying between them. The CDR3 is made up of 17 amino acids. The V gene's germline CDR1 is LGHNT and CDR2 FRNRAP. CDR3 bases: TGTGCTAGTGGTTTACACCCGCCTACAGCGAAGAACACTGAAGCTTTCTTT. Residues: CASGLHPPTAKNTEAFF.

This chain uses TRBV29-1 with TRBJ1-4; D perhaps matches TRBD1 (5 bases). The CDR3 has 12 residues. V was cut by 7 bases and J by 8 bases, with 14 bases left in between. The germline gives CDR1 SQVTM, CDR2 ANQGSEA. CDR3 loop: CSGGEWAEKLFF. CDR3 sequence (DNA): TGCAGCGGGGGGGAGTGGGCCGAAAAACTGTTTTTT.